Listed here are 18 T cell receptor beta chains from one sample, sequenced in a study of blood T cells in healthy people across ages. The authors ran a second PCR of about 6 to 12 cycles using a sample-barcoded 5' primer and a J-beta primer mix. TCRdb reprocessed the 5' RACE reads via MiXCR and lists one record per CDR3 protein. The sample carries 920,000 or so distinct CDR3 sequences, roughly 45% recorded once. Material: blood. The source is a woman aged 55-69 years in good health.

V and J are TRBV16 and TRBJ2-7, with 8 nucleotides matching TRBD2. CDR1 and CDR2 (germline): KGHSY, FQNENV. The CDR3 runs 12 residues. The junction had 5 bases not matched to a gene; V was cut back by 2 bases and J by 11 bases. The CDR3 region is CASSQTLTSEYF. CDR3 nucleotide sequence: TGTGCCAGCAGCCAAACGCTGACTAGCGAGTACTTC.

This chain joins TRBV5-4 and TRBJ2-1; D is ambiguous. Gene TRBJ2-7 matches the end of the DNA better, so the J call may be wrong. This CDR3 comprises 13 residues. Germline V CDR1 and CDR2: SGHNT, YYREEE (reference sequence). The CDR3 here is CASSLVPTDEQYF. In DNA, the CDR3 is TGTGCCAGCAGCTTGGTCCCGACGGACGAGCAGTACTTC.

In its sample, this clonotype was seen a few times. CDR3 amino acids: CASSEYGLTNEKLFF. The CDR3 DNA reads as TGTGCCAGCAGTGAATACGGGTTAACTAATGAAAAACTGTTTTTT. The V and J genes are TRBV6-1 and TRBJ1-4; D is uncertain. Trimming cost V 2 bases and J 1 base, with 8 bases left between them. Germline assignment: CDR1 MNHNS and CDR2 SASEGT. The CDR3 extends over 15 amino acids.

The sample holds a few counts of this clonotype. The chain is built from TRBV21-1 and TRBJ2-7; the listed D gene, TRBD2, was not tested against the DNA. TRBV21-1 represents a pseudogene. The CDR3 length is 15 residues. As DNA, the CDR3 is TGTGCCAGCAGCAATGGTAGCGGGAGAACCTACGAGCAGTACTTC. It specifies CASSNGSGRTYEQYF.

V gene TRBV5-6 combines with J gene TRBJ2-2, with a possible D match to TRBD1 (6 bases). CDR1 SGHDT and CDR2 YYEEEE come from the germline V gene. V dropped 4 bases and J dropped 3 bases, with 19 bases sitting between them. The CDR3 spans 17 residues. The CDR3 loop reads CASSADGTPADTGELFF. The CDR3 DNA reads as TGTGCCAGCAGCGCGGATGGGACACCGGCGGACACCGGGGAGCTGTTTTTT.

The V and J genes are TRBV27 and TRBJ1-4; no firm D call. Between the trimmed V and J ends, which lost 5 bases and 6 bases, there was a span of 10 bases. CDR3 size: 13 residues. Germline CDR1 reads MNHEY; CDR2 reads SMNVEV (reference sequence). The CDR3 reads CASSRGVHEKLFF. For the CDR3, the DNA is TGTGCCAGCAGTCGTGGGGTTCATGAAAAACTGTTTTTT.

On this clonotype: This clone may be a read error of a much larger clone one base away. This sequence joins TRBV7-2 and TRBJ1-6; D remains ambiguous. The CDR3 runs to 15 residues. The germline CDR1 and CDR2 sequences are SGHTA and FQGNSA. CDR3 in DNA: TGTGCCAGCAGCCCTCGGTCATCGTACGGTTCACCCCTCAACTTT. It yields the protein CASSPRSSYGSPLNF.

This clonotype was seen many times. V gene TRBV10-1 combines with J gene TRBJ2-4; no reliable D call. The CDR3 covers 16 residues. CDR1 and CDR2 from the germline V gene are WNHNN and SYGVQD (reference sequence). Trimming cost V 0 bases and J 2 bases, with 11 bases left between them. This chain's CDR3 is CASSESSLRTKNIQYF. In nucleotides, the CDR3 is TGCGCCAGCAGTGAGTCGAGCCTACGAACCAAAAACATTCAGTACTTC.

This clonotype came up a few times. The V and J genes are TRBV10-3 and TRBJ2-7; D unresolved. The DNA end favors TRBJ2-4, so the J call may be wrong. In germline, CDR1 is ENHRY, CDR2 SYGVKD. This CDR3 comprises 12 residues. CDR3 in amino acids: CAIAGVENIQYF. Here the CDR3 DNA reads TGTGCCATCGCCGGCGTGGAAAACATTCAGTACTTC.

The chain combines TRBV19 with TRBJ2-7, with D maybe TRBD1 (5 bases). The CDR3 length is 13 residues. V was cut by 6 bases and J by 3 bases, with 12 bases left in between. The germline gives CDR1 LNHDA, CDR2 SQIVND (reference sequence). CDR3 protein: CASSDDSIYEQYF. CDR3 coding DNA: TGTGCCAGTAGCGATGACAGTATCTACGAGCAGTACTTC.

CDR3 nucleotide sequence: TGTGCCAGCAGTCGACAGGGATACAATGAGCAGTTCTTC. This codes for CASSRQGYNEQFF. This sequence joins TRBV27 and TRBJ2-1, with TRBD1 matching 7 bases. The CDR3 is made up of 13 amino acids. In germline, CDR1 is MNHEY, CDR2 SMNVEV (reference sequence). The trim removed 5 bases at V and 4 bases at J, leaving 2 bases unmatched.

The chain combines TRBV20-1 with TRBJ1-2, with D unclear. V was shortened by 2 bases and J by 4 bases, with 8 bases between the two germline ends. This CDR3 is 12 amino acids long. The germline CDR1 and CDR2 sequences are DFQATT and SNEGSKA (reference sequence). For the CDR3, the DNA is TGCAGTGCTAGACTAAATGTCTATGGCTACACCTTC. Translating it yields CSARLNVYGYTF.

The CDR3 DNA is TGCAGTGCTGGGGACAGGAGGAACTACAATGAGCAGTTCTTC. It encodes CSAGDRRNYNEQFF. J is TRBJ2-1 and V is TRBV20-1; TRBD1 matches 8 bases. V trimming: 5 bases; J trimming: 3 bases; junction bases outside the gene matches: 6. Germline V gene lookup returns CDR1 DFQATT and CDR2 SNEGSKA (reference sequence). The CDR3 loop spans 14 amino acids.

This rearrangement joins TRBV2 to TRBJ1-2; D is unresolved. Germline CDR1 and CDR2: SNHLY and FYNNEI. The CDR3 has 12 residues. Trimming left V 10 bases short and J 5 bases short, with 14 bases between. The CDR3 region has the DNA TGTGCCAACCTCAGGACGGGATATGGCTACACCTTC. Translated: CANLRTGYGYTF.

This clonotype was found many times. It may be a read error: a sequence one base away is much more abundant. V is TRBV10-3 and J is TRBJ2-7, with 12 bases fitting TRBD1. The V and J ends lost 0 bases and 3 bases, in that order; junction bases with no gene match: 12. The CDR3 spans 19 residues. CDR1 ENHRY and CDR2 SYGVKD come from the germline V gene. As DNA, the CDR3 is TGTGCCATCAGTGAGTCGAAGGGACAGGGGGCTCTAGGAATCTACGAGCAGTACTTC. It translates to CAISESKGQGALGIYEQYF.

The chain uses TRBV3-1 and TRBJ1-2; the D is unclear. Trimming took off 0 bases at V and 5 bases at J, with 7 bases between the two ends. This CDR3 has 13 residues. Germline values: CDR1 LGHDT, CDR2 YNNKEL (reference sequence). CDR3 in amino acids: CASSQDLVYGYTF. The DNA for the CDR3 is TGTGCCAGCAGCCAAGATTTGGTATATGGCTACACCTTC.

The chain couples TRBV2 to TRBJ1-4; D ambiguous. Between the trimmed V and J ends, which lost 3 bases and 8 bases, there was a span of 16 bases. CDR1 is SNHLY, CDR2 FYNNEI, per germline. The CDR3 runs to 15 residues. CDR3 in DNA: TGTGCCAGCAGTGACGCGACCCCTCGAGGGGAAAAACTGTTTTTT. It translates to CASSDATPRGEKLFF. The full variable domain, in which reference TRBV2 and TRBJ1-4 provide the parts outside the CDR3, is EPEVTQTPSHQVTQMGQEVILRCVPISNHLYFYWYRQILGQKVEFLVSFYNNEISEKSEIFDDQFSVERPDGSNFTLKIRSTKLEDSAMYFCASSDATPRGEKLFFGSGTQLSVL.

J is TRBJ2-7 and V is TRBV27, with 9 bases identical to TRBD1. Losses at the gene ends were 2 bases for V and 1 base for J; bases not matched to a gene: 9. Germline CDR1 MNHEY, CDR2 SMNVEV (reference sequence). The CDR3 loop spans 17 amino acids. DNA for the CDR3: TGTGCCAGCAGTTTACACAGGGGGCGACCAGAATCCTACGAGCAGTACTTC. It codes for CASSLHRGRPESYEQYF.